This T cell receptor beta chain was obtained from a study of T cells in Graves' hyperthyroidism and ophthalmopathy. This clonotype was observed at least ten times. Orbital computed tomography, thyroid ultrasound, serum thyroxine and TRAb, and clinical symptoms together informed the diagnoses. Around 10 ml fresh peripheral blood yielded the PBMCs. Researchers amplified the TCR beta CDR3 regions from RNA transcripts. HTBI primers were the set used in a first-round RT-PCR of the TCR CDR3. Via MiXCR, TCRdb re-called the multiplex PCR reads, giving one row per CDR3 protein. Here the sample spans approximately 530,000 distinct CDR3 sequences, 15% to 20% being singletons. Per germline, CDR1 DFQATT and CDR2 SNEGSKA (reference sequence). J gave up 4 bases and V 1 base, and 8 bases lay outside the gene matches. CDR3 length: 16 amino acids.

This chain uses TRBV20-1 with TRBJ2-1, with TRBD2 matching 9 bases. This clonotype was obtained from a woman younger than 30 with Graves' hyperthyroidism. The sample was blood. CDR3 sequence (DNA): TGCAGTGCTAGAGCGGTGCGGGAGGGCAAATACAATGAGCAGTTCTTC. Translating it yields CSARAVREGKYNEQFF.